These 15 T cell receptor beta chains share one sample of origin, sequenced in a study of T cells in Graves' hyperthyroidism and ophthalmopathy. Amplification of TCR beta CDR3 regions was performed using RNA transcripts as template. The HTBI set primed first-round TCR CDR3 RT-PCR. TCRdb independently ran MiXCR on the multiplex PCR reads; one entry per CDR3 protein. The sample lists roughly 380,000 distinct CDR3 sequences; around 14% were seen once. Source material: blood. The source of these receptors is a woman aged 60-75 years with Graves' hyperthyroidism.

This clonotype was found a few times. The chain recombines TRBV20-1 with TRBJ2-7; D is possibly TRBD1 (6 bases). Germline assignment: CDR1 DFQATT and CDR2 SNEGSKA (reference sequence). Trimming left V 3 bases short and J 5 bases short, with 14 bases between. The CDR3 spans 13 residues. The CDR3 reads CSASSRGGDEQYF. The CDR3, as DNA: TGCAGTGCTAGCTCCAGGGGCGGCGACGAGCAGTACTTC.

Many counts were recorded for this clonotype. The chain carries TRBV12-3 or TRBV12-4 and TRBJ1-6, with D unresolved. Trimming took 8 bases from V and 11 from J, leaving 16 bases between them. The CDR3 consists of 13 residues. CDR3 loop: CASSWLGRTPLHF. CDR3 bases: TGTGCCAGCTCCTGGCTTGGGAGGACACCCCTCCACTTT.

In its sample, this clonotype was seen many times. The chain has TRBV11-2 and TRBJ1-3, with D possibly TRBD1 on 5 matching bases. The germline V and J ends were trimmed by 7 bases and 0 bases, with 16 bases remaining between them. The germline gives CDR1 SGHAT, CDR2 FQNNGV. This CDR3 contains 16 residues. CDR3 protein: CASTERDPSSGNTIYF. CDR3 nucleotide sequence: TGTGCCAGCACCGAGAGGGACCCGAGCTCTGGAAACACCATATATTTT.

This clonotype was detected ten times or more. V and J are TRBV18 and TRBJ1-3; D gene ambiguous. The CDR3 totals 15 residues. Germline CDR1 reads KGHSH; CDR2 reads LQKENI. The V and J ends lost 0 bases and 0 bases respectively, with 6 bases between them. The CDR3, as DNA: TGTGCCAGCTCACCACCGTTGACCTCTGGAAACACCATATATTTT. It encodes CASSPPLTSGNTIYF.

This clonotype has at least ten counts. The chain carries TRBV11-2 and TRBJ2-4; D gene unclear. Trimming removed 4 bases from V and 4 bases from J, with 17 bases in between. Germline CDR1 and CDR2: SGHAT and FQNNGV. This CDR3 has 16 residues. The CDR3 DNA follows: TGTGCCAGCAGCTCTTCCGGTGGTGTGGCGAAAAACATTCAGTACTTC. It is translated as CASSSSGGVAKNIQYF.

This clonotype was seen at least ten times. The CDR3 spells CASSAPQGLASYNEQFF. For the CDR3, the DNA is TGTGCCAGCAGTGCGCCCCAGGGACTAGCGAGCTACAATGAGCAGTTCTTC. The V call is TRBV6-1, the J call TRBJ2-1; 10 bases agree with TRBD2. V lost 4 bases and J lost 3; bases outside the gene matches: 9. The CDR3 sequence is 17 residues long. CDR1 and CDR2 from the germline V gene are MNHNS and SASEGT.

The CDR3 nucleotides are TGCAGCGTGGCGGCTAGCGGGAGGGCCGCCCGCAATGAGCAGTTCTTC. Encoded protein: CSVAASGRAARNEQFF. V is TRBV29-1 and J is TRBJ2-1; 12 bases map to TRBD2. The CDR3 loop spans 16 amino acids. V shed 6 bases, J shed 6 bases, and the junction held 12 bases outside the gene matches. Germline V gene sequence: CDR1 SQVTM, CDR2 ANQGSEA.

This clonotype occurred a few times. The CDR3 is CATSDFRDPRSTGELFF. CDR3 DNA: TGTGCCACCAGTGATTTCAGGGACCCACGGAGCACCGGGGAGCTGTTTTTT. This chain joins TRBV24-1 and TRBJ2-2, with D perhaps given as TRBD1 or TRBD2 (5 bases each). V was cut by 1 base and J by 4 bases, with 15 bases left in between. Germline V CDR1 and CDR2: KGHDR, SFDVKD. This CDR3 is 17 amino acids long.

V usage is TRBV5-4 and J usage is TRBJ2-1; 7 bases line up with TRBD2. V dropped 4 bases and J dropped 3; count of bases not matched to a gene: 1. Per the germline V gene, CDR1 is SGHNT and CDR2 is YYREEE (reference sequence). CDR3 length: 13 amino acids. This CDR3 is CASSGGDYNEQFF. CDR3 in DNA: TGTGCCAGCAGCGGGGGGGACTACAATGAGCAGTTCTTC.

This clonotype has at least ten counts. The V and J genes are TRBV29-1 and TRBJ2-5; D gene uncertain. The germline V and J ends were trimmed by 4 bases and 5 bases, with 11 bases remaining between them. The CDR3 is 12 amino acids. Germline V gene data show CDR1 as SQVTM and CDR2 as ANQGSEA. The CDR3 sequence is CSVGAQGETQYF. The DNA of the CDR3 is TGCAGCGTTGGGGCTCAAGGGGAGACCCAGTACTTC.

J is TRBJ2-6 and V is TRBV25-1; weak D call: TRBD1 (6 bases). Per the germline V gene, CDR1 is MGHDK and CDR2 is SYGVNS. This CDR3 is built from 16 residues. Trimming removed 6 bases from V and 4 bases from J, with 16 bases in between. CDR3 bases: TGTGCCAGCAGGCAGGGGCCCACGGGAGGGGCCAACGTCCTGACTTTC. It encodes CASRQGPTGGANVLTF.

The rearrangement joins TRBV6-1 to TRBJ2-7; perhaps TRBD1 as D (6 bases). Deletions cut 5 bases from V and 2 bases from J, with 10 bases between. This CDR3 region has 13 residues. The germline gives CDR1 MNHNS, CDR2 SASEGT. CDR3 DNA sequence: TGTGCCAGCAGTACGGACAGACCCTACGAGCAGTACTTC. Encoded protein: CASSTDRPYEQYF.

This clonotype was seen repeatedly, ten times or more. The chain is built from TRBV3-1 and TRBJ2-7; D uncertain. The CDR3 totals 15 residues. Germline CDR1 is LGHDT and CDR2 is YNNKEL (reference sequence). Trimming took off 4 bases at V and 3 bases at J, with 16 bases between the two ends. The CDR3 reads CASSRDPWGLYEQYF. The CDR3 DNA is TGTGCCAGCAGCCGAGACCCTTGGGGTCTCTACGAGCAGTACTTC.

This clonotype has only a few counts. The chain combines TRBV28 with TRBJ1-1, with D unclear. V was cut by 9 bases and J by 0 bases, with 8 bases left in between. The CDR3 sequence is 12 residues long. In germline, CDR1 is MDHEN, CDR2 SYDVKM. In nucleotides, the CDR3 is TGTGCCAGTCAGGCCTTGAACACTGAAGCTTTCTTT. Translating gives CASQALNTEAFF.

This clonotype was seen at least ten times. CDR3 sequence reads: CASTHGTDYGYTF. The CDR3 nucleotides are TGCGCCAGCACCCACGGGACAGACTATGGCTACACCTTC. The chain carries TRBV5-1 and TRBJ1-2; 7 nucleotides agree with TRBD1. Per the germline V gene, CDR1 is SGHRS and CDR2 is YFSETQ. J lost 3 bases, V lost 6 bases, and 5 bases had no gene match. The CDR3 contains 13 residues.